The 26 T cell receptor beta chains below all came from one sample that was sequenced in a study of shared clonotypes between healthy human individuals. Libraries were prepared by immunoSEQ multiplex PCR; TCRdb keeps only in-frame clonotypes and omits some of them. The sample yields 2 million to 2.5 million clones, roughly 96% seen once. Sequenced sample: naive CD4+ T cells sorted from blood. This sample's subset: CD45RA+ positively selected. The receptors were gathered from a man in his late teens or twenties in good health.

The chain employs TRBV5-6 and TRBJ2-7, with D possibly matching TRBD2 (5 bases). Trimming pared 4 bases from V and 5 bases from J, leaving 19 bases between. The CDR3 covers 15 residues. Germline loops: CDR1 SGHDT, CDR2 YYEEEE. This CDR3 is CASSVYGNLGNEQYF. CDR3 DNA sequence: TGTGCCAGCAGCGTTTACGGGAACCTAGGGAACGAGCAGTACTTC. The whole variable domain, filled in from reference TRBV5-6 and TRBJ2-7, reads DAGVTQSPTHLIKTRGQQVTLRCSPKSGHDTVSWYQQALGQGPQFIFQYYEEEERQRGNFPDRFSGHQFPNYSSELNVNALLLGDSALYLCASSVYGNLGNEQYFGPGTRLTVT.

The chain uses TRBV6-1 and TRBJ2-3, with TRBD2 matching over 9 bases. V lost 7 bases, J lost 2 bases, and 7 bases stayed unmatched. Germline V gene lookup returns CDR1 MNHNS and CDR2 SASEGT. This CDR3 region has 15 residues. CDR3 DNA sequence: TGTGCCAGCATTTCTCTAGCGGGGTACACAGATACGCAGTATTTT. Translated, it gives CASISLAGYTDTQYF.

A word on this clone: In the same sample, other DNA sequences code for this CDR3. The chain couples TRBV5-1 to TRBJ2-1; tentatively, D is TRBD2 (5 bases). CDR1 is SGHRS and CDR2 is YFSETQ in the germline V gene. V dropped 0 bases and J dropped 4 bases, with 5 bases sitting between them. This CDR3 comprises 13 residues. Here the CDR3 DNA reads TGCGCCAGCAGCTTGGGACTATACAATGAGCAGTTCTTC. Its protein is CASSLGLYNEQFF.

The V gene is TRBV7-9, the J gene TRBJ2-7; D call uncertain. Germline CDR1 reads SEHNR; CDR2 reads FQNEAQ (reference sequence). V gave up 2 bases and J gave up 2 bases, with 7 bases separating them. The CDR3 is 13 amino acids. Here the CDR3 DNA reads TGTGCCAGCAGCTTACACACTACCTACGAGCAGTACTTC. Residues: CASSLHTTYEQYF.

J is TRBJ1-1 and V is TRBV14, with D possibly TRBD1 on 5 matching bases. Per germline, CDR1 SGHDN and CDR2 FVKESK. The CDR3 is 14 residues long. Trimming pared 0 bases from V and 5 bases from J, leaving 10 bases between. CDR3 nucleotide sequence: TGTGCCAGCAGCCAAGACCCCAGGGCTACTGAAGCTTTCTTT. Translating gives CASSQDPRATEAFF. The full variable domain, rest sourced from reference TRBV14 and TRBJ1-1, is EAGVTQFPSHSVIEKGQTVTLRCDPISGHDNLYWYRRVMGKEIKFLLHFVKESKQDESGMPNNRFLAERTGGTYSTLKVQPAELEDSGVYFCASSQDPRATEAFFGQGTRLTVV.

The chain employs TRBV10-3 and TRBJ2-7; TRBD1 matches 7 bases. The CDR3 length is 13 residues. CDR1 is ENHRY and CDR2 is SYGVKD in the germline V gene. The J segment lost 3 bases and the V segment lost 6 bases, leaving 5 bases of the junction unmatched. CDR3 DNA: TGTGCCATCAGCCCCGGGACAGACTACGAGCAGTACTTC. Its protein is CAISPGTDYEQYF.

The rearrangement uses TRBV10-1 and TRBJ2-7; possibly TRBD2 for D (6 bases). CDR3 size: 14 residues. V was clipped by 0 bases and J by 5 bases, with 11 bases between them. From germline, CDR1 is WNHNN and CDR2 SYGVQD (reference sequence). Here the CDR3 DNA reads TGCGCCAGCAGTGAGTCCGGGGGACTCAACGAGCAGTACTTC. This codes for CASSESGGLNEQYF.

The chain carries TRBV18 and TRBJ1-2; D unresolved. V was cut by 3 bases and J by 8 bases, with 16 bases left in between. The CDR3 has 14 residues. CDR1 and CDR2 from the germline V gene are KGHSH and LQKENI. Here the CDR3 reads CASSPLISFEGYTF. The DNA of the CDR3 is TGTGCCAGCTCACCTTTAATCTCCTTTGAGGGCTACACCTTC.

This chain uses TRBV30 with TRBJ2-7; tentatively, D is TRBD1 or TRBD2 (5 bases each). The V gene's germline CDR1 is GTSNPN and CDR2 SVGIG (reference sequence). This CDR3 spans 12 amino acids. The ends were cut back, 5 bases at V and 12 bases at J, with 20 bases in the middle. This CDR3 is CAWDQEPGRRYF. In DNA form, the CDR3 reads TGTGCCTGGGATCAGGAGCCGGGACGTCGGTACTTC.

With regard to this clone: Other DNA sequences within the sample encode an identical CDR3. The chain links TRBV6-1 to TRBJ2-7; 13 positions agree with TRBD2. Germline V CDR1 and CDR2: MNHNS, SASEGT. This CDR3 is 14 amino acids long. With V trimmed by 4 bases and J by 4 bases, 1 base remained unmatched. This CDR3 is CASSGTSGGYEQYF. The CDR3 DNA reads as TGTGCCAGCAGTGGGACTAGCGGGGGATACGAGCAGTACTTC.

The V gene is TRBV11-2, the J gene TRBJ1-6; D possibly corresponds to TRBD1 (6 bases). This CDR3 comprises 16 residues. In germline, CDR1 is SGHAT, CDR2 FQNNGV. V was cut by 4 bases and J by 6 bases, with 16 bases left in between. The CDR3 DNA is TGTGCCAGCAGCTCGCAGGGGCCCTCTGTTAATTCACCCCTCCACTTT. Encoded protein: CASSSQGPSVNSPLHF.

This clone was picked up one time. The J gene is TRBJ1-3, the V gene TRBV2; D not certain. The ends were cut back, 9 bases at V and 4 bases at J, with 13 bases in the middle. Germline V gives CDR1 SNHLY, CDR2 FYNNEI. The CDR3 covers 13 residues. The CDR3 sequence is CASTPPVGNTIYF. CDR3 coding DNA: TGTGCCAGTACGCCCCCAGTGGGAAACACCATATATTTT.

The chain links TRBV7-2 to TRBJ2-1, with 12 bases fitting TRBD2. Germline values: CDR1 SGHTA, CDR2 FQGNSA. This CDR3 has 15 amino acids. V lost 1 base, J lost 9 bases, and 4 bases stayed unmatched. CDR3 coding DNA: TGTGCCAGCAGCTTAGTGGAGACTAGCGGGGGTGAGCAGTTCTTC. It translates to CASSLVETSGGEQFF.

The chain recombines TRBV5-1 with TRBJ2-5; 10 bases agree with TRBD2. There are 19 residues in the CDR3. Germline assignment: CDR1 SGHRS and CDR2 YFSETQ. With V trimmed by 0 bases and J by 1 base, 12 bases remained unmatched. This CDR3 reads CASSLAIRTSGTFQETQYF. The CDR3 DNA reads as TGCGCCAGCAGCTTGGCCATACGGACTAGCGGAACTTTCCAAGAGACCCAGTACTTC.

This chain uses TRBV30 with TRBJ2-7; weak D call: TRBD2 (6 bases). Trimming took 4 bases from V and 8 from J, leaving 15 bases between them. The CDR3 is made up of 12 amino acids. Germline V gene lookup returns CDR1 GTSNPN and CDR2 SVGIG (reference sequence). CDR3 DNA: TGTGCCTGGACCGCCGGGGGACCGCAGCAGTACTTC. This translates into CAWTAGGPQQYF.

The CDR3 reads CSARDSDTQYF. CDR3 sequence (DNA): TGCAGTGCTAGAGATTCAGATACGCAGTATTTT. The chain links TRBV20-1 to TRBJ2-3; D remains unclear. Germline loops: CDR1 DFQATT, CDR2 SNEGSKA (reference sequence). The CDR3 consists of 11 residues. V lost 0 bases to trimming and J lost 4 bases, with 2 bases between them.

The genes are TRBV6-6 and TRBJ1-2; D gene uncertain. CDR3 length equals 11 residues. V lost 5 bases and J 8 bases, leaving 9 bases between the germline ends. Germline assignment: CDR1 MNHNY and CDR2 SVGAGI (reference sequence). Here the CDR3 reads CASSREGGYTF. CDR3 sequence (DNA): TGTGCCAGCAGTCGCGAGGGAGGCTACACCTTC.

This chain connects TRBV29-1 to TRBJ2-3, with a weak D call TRBD1 (6 bases). The germline V gene has CDR1 SQVTM and CDR2 ANQGSEA. V was trimmed by 7 bases and J by 2 bases, leaving 10 bases between them. The CDR3 loop spans 12 amino acids. CDR3 bases: TGCAGCGGGGGGACACCCACAGATACGCAGTATTTT. This gives the protein CSGGTPTDTQYF.

The CDR3 DNA is TGTGCCAGCAGTTCCTCAGGGGTGGGTGGCTACACCTTC. Amino acid sequence: CASSSSGVGGYTF. V and J are TRBV28 and TRBJ1-2, with D possibly matching TRBD1 (6 bases). The germline CDR1 and CDR2 sequences are MDHEN and SYDVKM. V lost 4 bases and J 7 bases, leaving 13 bases between the germline ends. This CDR3 has 13 residues.

V gene TRBV11-2 combines with J gene TRBJ2-7; possible D gene TRBD2, 6 bases. V was cut by 3 bases and J by 6 bases, with 15 bases left in between. Germline V gene data show CDR1 as SGHAT and CDR2 as FQNNGV. The CDR3 is 14 amino acids. CDR3 residues: CASSFGRGLGEQYF. CDR3 coding DNA: TGTGCCAGCAGCTTCGGGCGGGGATTGGGCGAGCAGTACTTC.

The rearrangement uses TRBV11-3 and TRBJ1-1; D gene unclear. The CDR3 contains 14 residues. The V and J ends lost 1 base and 1 base respectively, with 7 bases between them. From germline, CDR1 is SGHNT and CDR2 YENEEA. The CDR3 loop is CASSLAPGNTEAFF. In DNA, the CDR3 is TGTGCCAGCAGCTTAGCTCCAGGGAACACTGAAGCTTTCTTT.

This clone has only one observation. The chain combines TRBV7-9 with TRBJ1-6; 9 bases are a match to TRBD1. V shed 6 bases and J 6 bases; nucleotides not matched to a gene: 6. Germline CDR1 and CDR2: SEHNR and FQNEAQ (reference sequence). This CDR3 is built from 15 residues. The DNA of the CDR3 is TGTGCCAGCAGTTTACAGGGGGCAGGTAATTCACCCCTCCACTTT. Protein product: CASSLQGAGNSPLHF.

The chain is built from TRBV5-1 and TRBJ1-5, with 10 bases fitting TRBD1. This CDR3 is 15 amino acids long. Germline CDR1 and CDR2: SGHRS and YFSETQ. V lost 7 bases and J lost 2; bases outside the gene matches: 6. The CDR3 loop reads CASRTGGKGNQPQHF. For the CDR3, the DNA is TGCGCCAGCCGGACAGGGGGAAAGGGCAATCAGCCCCAGCATTTT.

The genes are TRBV25-1 and TRBJ2-1; 8 bases match TRBD1. This CDR3 is 15 amino acids long. CDR1 is MGHDK and CDR2 is SYGVNS in the germline V gene. V was clipped by 6 bases and J by 4 bases; unmatched bases: 8. Here the CDR3 DNA reads TGTGCCAGCAGCCTCGCAGGGGGCGCATACAATGAGCAGTTCTTC. Protein product: CASSLAGGAYNEQFF.

The gene calls are TRBV6-5 and TRBJ2-1; 10 bases map to TRBD2. The germline V gene has CDR1 MNHEY and CDR2 SVGAGI. V lost 7 bases, J lost 3 bases, and 6 bases stayed unmatched. The CDR3 runs 15 residues. The DNA of the CDR3 is TGTGCCAGCACTAGCGGGAGCGGGGGCTACAATGAGCAGTTCTTC. Translated: CASTSGSGGYNEQFF.

The chain is built from TRBV7-3 and TRBJ1-1; no clear D gene. CDR3 size: 13 residues. Germline V gene data show CDR1 as SGHTA and CDR2 as FQGTGA. V was shortened by 4 bases and J by 2 bases, with 8 bases between the two germline ends. The CDR3 loop reads CASSSTENTEAFF. As DNA, the CDR3 is TGTGCCAGCAGCTCGACGGAAAACACTGAAGCTTTCTTT.